These 9 T cell receptor beta chains originate from one sample sequenced in a study of T cells in Graves' hyperthyroidism and ophthalmopathy. RNA transcripts provided the source from which TCR beta CDR3 regions were amplified. The primer set for the first-round RT-PCR of the TCR CDR3 was HTBI. TCRdb used MiXCR to reprocess the multiplex PCR reads, holding one entry per CDR3 protein. The sample holds around 610,000 distinct CDR3 sequences, roughly 14% seen once. The sequencing input was blood. The receptor set was obtained from a woman in her thirties or forties with Graves' ophthalmopathy.

The sample holds many counts of this clonotype. The V and J genes are TRBV15 and TRBJ2-2, with TRBD2 matching 8 bases. V trimming: 2 bases; J trimming: 4 bases; junction bases outside the gene matches: 6. CDR3 length: 16 residues. CDR1 LNHNV and CDR2 YYDKDF come from the germline V gene (reference sequence). This chain's CDR3 is CATSRRTSGPTGELFF. Written as DNA, the CDR3 is TGTGCCACCAGCAGACGCACTAGCGGTCCCACCGGGGAGCTGTTTTTT.

This clonotype was counted ten times or more. The gene calls are TRBV28 and TRBJ1-1, with D hard to call. V was trimmed by 4 bases and J by 4 bases, leaving 16 bases between them. This CDR3 spans 15 amino acids. Germline V gene data show CDR1 as MDHEN and CDR2 as SYDVKM. The CDR3, as DNA: TGTGCCAGCAGTTCCGTAGAGGGCTTGGGCACTGAAGCTTTCTTT. Protein: CASSSVEGLGTEAFF.

The chain couples TRBV20-1 to TRBJ2-3, with 7 bases matching TRBD2. The germline V gene has CDR1 DFQATT and CDR2 SNEGSKA (reference sequence). The CDR3 extends over 16 amino acids. V shed 5 bases and J 5 bases; nucleotides not matched to a gene: 16. The chain's CDR3 is CSASNFQRGLLDTQYF. The CDR3 DNA reads as TGCAGTGCTTCCAATTTCCAGCGGGGCCTTTTAGATACGCAGTATTTT.

In this sample, this clonotype turned up many times. This chain links TRBV11-2 with TRBJ2-2; TRBD1 might be the D (5 bases). Deletions cut 6 bases from V and 3 bases from J, with 14 bases between. Germline values: CDR1 SGHAT, CDR2 FQNNGV. This CDR3 is 15 amino acids long. The CDR3 nucleotides read TGTGCCAGCAGGGACACCCCGAGGCACACCGGGGAGCTGTTTTTT. This encodes CASRDTPRHTGELFF.

V gene TRBV18 combines with J gene TRBJ2-5; TRBD2 is a possible D gene (6 bases). CDR1 and CDR2 from the germline V gene are KGHSH and LQKENI. Trimming left V 0 bases short and J 5 bases short, with 16 bases between. The CDR3 is 16 residues long. The CDR3 here is CASSPPAGRASETQYF. The CDR3 coding sequence is TGTGCCAGCTCACCACCGGCGGGACGGGCCAGTGAGACCCAGTACTTC.

This clonotype appeared a few times. At one of its ends the junction is not consistent with the germline gene, which may arise from a read error. The V and J genes are TRBV20-1 and TRBJ2-2; 7 bases map to TRBD2. Germline V gene sequence: CDR1 DFQATT, CDR2 SNEGSKA (reference sequence). There are 15 residues in the CDR3. The CDR3 region has the DNA TGCAGTGTTAGAAAACCTGGGGGGGTCACCGGGGAGCTGTTTTTT. Protein: CSVRKPGGVTGELFF.

This clonotype was counted many times. The chain couples TRBV27 to TRBJ2-7; possible D gene TRBD2, 6 bases. This CDR3 comprises 14 residues. V was pared by 0 bases and J by 3 bases, with 9 bases between. Germline V gives CDR1 MNHEY, CDR2 SMNVEV (reference sequence). The CDR3 DNA reads TGTGCCAGCAGTTTATCGGCGGGACGCTACGAGCAGTACTTC. As protein: CASSLSAGRYEQYF.

This clonotype was recorded at least ten times. The J gene is TRBJ1-2, the V gene TRBV5-1; perhaps TRBD1 as D (6 bases). CDR1 and CDR2 (germline): SGHRS, YFSETQ. This CDR3 has 15 amino acids. V dropped 2 bases and J dropped 4 bases, with 15 bases sitting between them. The CDR3 DNA follows: TGCGCCAGCAGCTTTACAGGGTCCGGGACCTATGGCTACACCTTC. As protein: CASSFTGSGTYGYTF.

This clonotype was counted many times. The chain recombines TRBV19 with TRBJ1-3; D is ambiguous. This CDR3 contains 10 residues. Trimming took off 4 bases at V and 8 bases at J, with 3 bases between the two ends. CDR1 is LNHDA and CDR2 is SQIVND in the germline V gene (reference sequence). DNA for the CDR3: TGTGCCAGTAGTAGCTACACCATATATTTT. Encoded protein: CASSSYTIYF. The entire variable domain, with the rest obtained from reference TRBV19 and TRBJ1-3, is as follows: DGGITQSPKYLFRKEGQNVTLSCEQNLNHDAMYWYRQDPGQGLRLIYYSQIVNDFQKGDIAEGYSVSREKKESFPLTVTSAQKNPTAFYLCASSSYTIYFGEGSWLTVV.